This T cell receptor beta chain was observed in a study of cytomegalovirus exposure and HLA in healthy donors. Turning to the study itself: The roughly 100 million unique TCR beta sequences, from roughly 170 million T cells, were found by an earlier analysis.

Study-wide points: A later analysis associated 16,951 TCR beta sequences with HLA alleles at a 0.05 false discovery rate. The number of N-insertions in an Asian-associated ancestry cluster was reportedly below the approximately 700-donor mean in a later analysis. Researchers counted over 150 TCR beta chains as cytomegalovirus-associated.

In the PCR, 60 Vbeta and 13 Jbeta primers were used. Clones were sequenced by immunoSEQ multiplex PCR, and TCRdb holds only the in-frame ones, with some missing. The sample has 54,000 or so clones; about 71% are singletons. In regard to this clone: Its antigen is as yet unknown.

Sequencing was performed on PBMCs. The receptor was derived from an older woman in good health and CMV-seropositive.

The CDR3 DNA sequence: TGTGCCAGCAGCTTAGACGGCGAGCAGTACTTC. The encoded protein is CASSLDGEQYF. The chain couples TRBV7-6 to TRBJ2-7; D unresolved. V lost 1 base and J 6 bases, leaving 4 bases between the germline ends. Germline V gene lookup returns CDR1 SGHVS and CDR2 FNYEAQ. The CDR3 covers 11 residues.